These 8 T cell receptor beta chains share one sample of origin, sequenced in a study of CD8 T cells in ankylosing spondylitis. These receptors are not linked to any known antigen. One entry per CDR3 protein results from TCRdb running MiXCR on the 5' RACE reads. Counted here are about 540,000 distinct CDR3 sequences, about an eighth occurring once; the ten biggest clones make up approximately 6.2%. Study conclusions and caveats: Characteristic, it appeared, of ankylosing spondylitis blood was a TCR beta motif of eight highly homologous variants.

Sample: blood, either unsorted or a sorted T cell fraction (not recorded which). The receptors originated from a male donor with ankylosing spondylitis.

The table lists this clonotype with a few counts. V is TRBV11-2 and J is TRBJ2-3, with TRBD2 matching over 15 bases. J gave up 1 base and V 9 bases, and 8 bases lay outside the gene matches. The V gene's germline CDR1 is SGHAT and CDR2 FQNNGV. The CDR3 has 17 amino acids. Here the CDR3 DNA reads TGTGCCAGTTCCGGACTAGCGGGAGGGCGGGGCACAGATACGCAGTATTTT. This encodes CASSGLAGGRGTDTQYF.

V usage is TRBV7-2 and J usage is TRBJ2-7, with D hard to call. V dropped 4 bases and J dropped 1 base, with 8 bases sitting between them. This CDR3 contains 13 residues. Germline CDR1 reads SGHTA; CDR2 reads FQGNSA. CDR3 amino acids: CASSSPNSYEQYF. CDR3 DNA sequence: TGTGCCAGCAGCTCGCCAAATTCCTACGAGCAGTACTTC.

The rearrangement links TRBV5-1 to TRBJ2-3; possible D gene TRBD2, 6 bases. Germline V gene sequence: CDR1 SGHRS, CDR2 YFSETQ. This CDR3 has 17 residues. The V end was cut by 0 bases, the J end by 0 bases, with 14 bases between. The CDR3 bases are TGCGCCAGCAGCTTGGCCCCCGGAAGCGGGAGCACAGATACGCAGTATTTT. This codes for CASSLAPGSGSTDTQYF.

This clonotype appeared many times. This rearrangement joins TRBV6-1 to TRBJ2-3; D uncertain. Germline V gene lookup returns CDR1 MNHNS and CDR2 SASEGT. This CDR3 is 14 amino acids long. The V end was cut by 6 bases, the J end by 0 bases, with 10 bases between. CDR3 sequence (DNA): TGTGCCAGCAGAGGACGGATTAGCACAGATACGCAGTATTTT. It codes for CASRGRISTDTQYF.

Remarks on this clonotype: Sequence at one end of the junction differs from germline and may be a read error. The chain uses TRBV5-1 and TRBJ2-2, with TRBD2 identical over 15 bases. CDR1 SGHRS and CDR2 YFSETQ come from the germline V gene. CDR3 length: 23 amino acids. In DNA, the CDR3 is TGCGCCAGCAGCTCCAAAACCGATCACGGACTAGCGGGAGGGCCTAGGGAAACCGTGGAGCTGTTTTTT. It translates to CASSSKTDHGLAGGPRETVELFF.

The sample holds many counts of this clonotype. The chain couples TRBV5-1 to TRBJ2-1, with TRBD2 matching over 11 bases. The CDR3 has 15 residues. Germline loops: CDR1 SGHRS, CDR2 YFSETQ. The V and J ends lost 4 bases and 4 bases, in that order; junction bases with no gene match: 4. CDR3 residues: CASSPTSGGYNEQFF. The CDR3 DNA reads TGCGCCAGCAGCCCAACTAGCGGGGGATACAATGAGCAGTTCTTC.

This clonotype was seen only a few times. This rearrangement joins TRBV27 to TRBJ2-3; D not resolved. V lost 7 bases, J lost 2 bases, and 10 bases lay in between. The CDR3 is 13 residues long. CDR1 and CDR2 (germline): MNHEY, SMNVEV (reference sequence). The CDR3 region is CASKGYSTDTQYF. For the CDR3, the DNA is TGTGCCAGCAAGGGATATTCCACAGATACGCAGTATTTT.

The sample holds a few counts of this clonotype. The genes are TRBV20-1 and TRBJ2-1; D ambiguous. The CDR3 loop spans 10 amino acids. CDR1 and CDR2 from the germline V gene are DFQATT and SNEGSKA (reference sequence). V lost 3 bases, J lost 5 bases, and 2 bases lay in between. The CDR3 sequence: CSASNNEQFF. In DNA form, the CDR3 reads TGCAGTGCTAGTAACAATGAGCAGTTCTTC.